Listed below are T cell receptor beta chains from one sample, sequenced in a study of regulatory T cells in long-lasting Graves disease. TCRdb reanalysed the multiplex PCR reads using MiXCR and keeps one entry per CDR3 protein. The table has fewer than 350,000 distinct CDR3 sequences, 18% seen once. Material: peripheral blood mononuclear cells (PBMCs), obtained at new diagnosis, from a patient treated with antithyroid drugs. All receptors derive from a female donor with Graves disease. Each CDR3 is given with its conserved first and last residue. Each record gives: clone size, V gene, D gene, J gene, CDR3 DNA, CDR3 protein. A D gene is named only where the DNA matches it firmly. Part of the rows lack a size; the others show once, few, many or a class for expanded clones.

size: many; V: TRBV6-5; D: -; J: TRBJ1-3; DNA: TGTGCCAGCAGTTACTCGAGACCGGGAGGGTCCTCTGGAAACACCATATATTTT; CDR3: CASSYSRPGGSSGNTIYF
size: many; V: TRBV6-1; D: -; J: TRBJ2-2; DNA: TGTGCCAGCAGTGAAGACTTGCCTTACACCGGGGAGCTGTTTTTT; CDR3: CASSEDLPYTGELFF
size: few; V: TRBV27; D: -; J: TRBJ2-5; DNA: TGTGCCCCCGGGGGACAGTACCAAGAGACCCGGTACTTC; CDR3: CAPGGQYQETRYF
size: many; V: TRBV7-6; D: -; J: TRBJ2-7; DNA: TGTGCCAGCAGCTTAGCGGCAGGGAATTACGAGCAGTACTTC; CDR3: CASSLAAGNYEQYF
size: few; V: TRBV12-5; D: TRBD2; J: TRBJ2-7; DNA: TGTGCTAGTGGTTCCCCCCCCCGGGAGGCTCCTATAAGCTCCTACGAGCAGTACTTC; CDR3: CASGSPPREAPISSYEQYF
size: many; V: TRBV3-1; D: TRBD2; J: TRBJ2-1; DNA: TGTGCCAGCAGACGTCTGGGGGGGGACAATGAGCAGTTCTTC; CDR3: CASRRLGGDNEQFF
size: many; V: TRBV12-3/TRBV12-4; D: -; J: TRBJ2-5; DNA: TGTGCCAGCAGTTTTTTAGAGTCGCAGGAGACCCAGTACTTC; CDR3: CASSFLESQETQYF
size: few; V: TRBV6-1; D: -; J: TRBJ1-2; DNA: TGTGCCAGCACCGAACGGCTCTATGGCTACACCTTC; CDR3: CASTERLYGYTF
size: -; V: TRBV7-2; D: -; J: TRBJ1-2; DNA: TGTGCCAGCAGCTTTGATTTTTTGGGAAATGGCTACACCTTC; CDR3: CASSFDFLGNGYTF
size: -; V: TRBV20-1; D: TRBD1; J: TRBJ2-7; DNA: TGCAGTGCTAAGGGTCCCGGGACAGGGGGCGAGTACTTC; CDR3: CSAKGPGTGGEYF
size: -; V: TRBV11-2; D: -; J: TRBJ2-2; DNA: TGTGCCAGCAGCTCCCAACCCGCCATGAGCACCGGGGAGCTGTTTTTT; CDR3: CASSSQPAMSTGELFF
size: many; V: TRBV27; D: -; J: TRBJ1-1; DNA: TGTGCCAGCAGTTTGGTCCCTCAGGGAGTAAACACTGAAGCTTTCTTT; CDR3: CASSLVPQGVNTEAFF
size: many; V: TRBV19; D: TRBD1; J: TRBJ1-4; DNA: TGTGCCAGTAGTAACCGAAGGACAGGGGGAGCAACTAATGAAAAACTGTTTTTT; CDR3: CASSNRRTGGATNEKLFF
size: many; V: TRBV4-2; D: TRBD2; J: TRBJ2-3; DNA: TGTGCCAGCTATTCCGGGACTAAAGGAGATACGCAGTATTTT; CDR3: CASYSGTKGDTQYF
size: once; V: TRBV2; D: -; J: TRBJ1-2; DNA: TGTGCCAGCAGTGCTAGGGGTACTTTTAACTATGGCTACACCTTC; CDR3: CASSARGTFNYGYTF
size: few; V: TRBV28; D: -; J: TRBJ2-5; DNA: TGTGCCAGCAGTTCCCCCAGGTGGACCCAGTACTTC; CDR3: CASSSPRWTQYF
size: many; V: TRBV6-1; D: -; J: TRBJ1-5; DNA: TGTGCCGCCGGGGAGCCCGGTCAGCCCCAGCATTTT; CDR3: CAAGEPGQPQHF
size: -; V: TRBV20-1; D: -; J: TRBJ2-1; DNA: TGCAGTGCTATCCGTGACGGGTACAATGAGCAGTTCTTC; CDR3: CSAIRDGYNEQFF
size: many; V: TRBV5-1; D: TRBD1; J: TRBJ1-1; DNA: TGCGCCAGCAGCTTGCGACAGGGTTTAGGTACTGAAGCTTTCTTT; CDR3: CASSLRQGLGTEAFF
size: -; V: TRBV19; D: -; J: TRBJ1-2; DNA: TGTGCCAGTAGTGTGGGACACGAAGTGGGACATGGCTACACCTTC; CDR3: CASSVGHEVGHGYTF
size: many; V: TRBV12-3/TRBV12-4; D: TRBD1; J: TRBJ2-5; DNA: TGTGCCAGCAGCCCGACAGGGCCCCAAGAGACCCAGTACTTC; CDR3: CASSPTGPQETQYF
size: many; V: TRBV5-6; D: TRBD2; J: TRBJ2-2; DNA: TGTGCCAGCACTTTCGGGACTACAAACACCGGGGAGCTGTTTTTT; CDR3: CASTFGTTNTGELFF
size: many; V: TRBV12-3/TRBV12-4; D: -; J: TRBJ2-7; DNA: TGTGCCAGCACGTCTCGGACAGCGTTCGGCGAGCAGTACTTC; CDR3: CASTSRTAFGEQYF
size: -; V: TRBV20-1; D: TRBD2; J: TRBJ2-1; DNA: TGCAGTGCACACCCACCGGGACTAGCGGGAGGACCCTTACTCGACAATGAGCAGTTCTTC; CDR3: CSAHPPGLAGGPLLDNEQFF
size: few; V: TRBV10-1; D: -; J: TRBJ2-1; DNA: TGCGCCAGCAGTGAGTCTAACAGCGGCAAGGACAATGAGCAGTTCTTC; CDR3: CASSESNSGKDNEQFF
size: few; V: TRBV6-2/TRBV6-3; D: TRBD1; J: TRBJ1-6; DNA: TGTGCCAGCAGTGGCGGGACAGGGGGCTCGGATTCACCCCTCCACTTT; CDR3: CASSGGTGGSDSPLHF
size: few; V: TRBV19; D: -; J: TRBJ1-1; DNA: TGTGCCAGTACCCCTTGGGTCCAGACAGACACTGAAGTTTTCTTT; CDR3: CASTPWVQTDTEVFF
size: -; V: TRBV7-2; D: TRBD1; J: TRBJ1-6; DNA: TGTGCCAGCAGTTCGGACAGGGGATATAATTCACCCCTCCACTTT; CDR3: CASSSDRGYNSPLHF
size: many; V: TRBV3-1; D: -; J: TRBJ2-5; DNA: TGTGCCAGCAGCCAAGATAAGCGGGTAGGGATTGAGACCCAGTACTTC; CDR3: CASSQDKRVGIETQYF
size: few; V: TRBV25-1; D: TRBD1; J: TRBJ1-1; DNA: TGTGCCACCCGACAGGGTGACACTGAAGCTTTCTTT; CDR3: CATRQGDTEAFF
size: many; V: TRBV28; D: TRBD2; J: TRBJ2-1; DNA: TGTGCCAGCATCCTTAGCGGGAGAGGAAATGAGCAGTTCTTC; CDR3: CASILSGRGNEQFF
size: few; V: TRBV19; D: -; J: TRBJ2-2; DNA: TGTGCCAGTAAATCTCTCCCCACCGGGGAGCTGTTTTTT; CDR3: CASKSLPTGELFF
size: few; V: TRBV6-2/TRBV6-3; D: -; J: TRBJ2-1; DNA: TGTGCCAGCAGTTTGATGAACTACAATGAGCAGTTCTTC; CDR3: CASSLMNYNEQFF
size: few; V: TRBV3-1; D: TRBD1; J: TRBJ2-7; DNA: TGTGCCAGCAGCACCCCGGGACAGTTCTACGAGCAGTACTTC; CDR3: CASSTPGQFYEQYF
size: -; V: TRBV9; D: -; J: TRBJ2-7; DNA: TGTGCCAGCAGCGCGGGGGACTCCTACGAGCAGTACTTC; CDR3: CASSAGDSYEQYF
size: few; V: TRBV4-1; D: -; J: TRBJ2-1; DNA: TGCGCCAGCAGCCAAGATCCTGGGCTACCCGATGAGCAGTTCTTC; CDR3: CASSQDPGLPDEQFF
size: many; V: TRBV9; D: -; J: TRBJ2-7; DNA: TGTGCCAGCAGCGTAGGTGACGCCTACGAGCAGTACTTC; CDR3: CASSVGDAYEQYF
size: many; V: TRBV12-3/TRBV12-4; D: -; J: TRBJ2-7; DNA: TGTGCCAGCAGGCCATCAGGGGGAGGCTACGAGCAGTACTTC; CDR3: CASRPSGGGYEQYF
size: many; V: TRBV11-1; D: -; J: TRBJ2-2; DNA: TGTGCCAGCAGCTTAATTGCGGCAAACACCGGGGAGCTGTTTTTT; CDR3: CASSLIAANTGELFF
size: -; V: TRBV4-1; D: TRBD1; J: TRBJ2-7; DNA: TGCGCCAGCAGCCTACCCGGGACAGGGGCGAAGGACTCCTACGAGCAGTACTTC; CDR3: CASSLPGTGAKDSYEQYF
size: many; V: TRBV6-1; D: TRBD2; J: TRBJ2-1; DNA: TGTGCCAGCAGTGAACTAGCGGGAGGGCCCGATGAGCAGTTCTTC; CDR3: CASSELAGGPDEQFF
size: many; V: TRBV7-2; D: TRBD2; J: TRBJ2-6; DNA: TGTGCCAGCAGCTTAGGACTAGCGGAAAACTCTGGGGCCAACGTCCTGACTTTC; CDR3: CASSLGLAENSGANVLTF
size: many; V: TRBV2; D: TRBD2; J: TRBJ2-7; DNA: TGTGCCAGCAGCGATGGGGGGGCCTACGAGCAGTACTTC; CDR3: CASSDGGAYEQYF
size: few; V: TRBV2; D: -; J: TRBJ2-1; DNA: TGTGCCAGCAGTGATTCCCGGCTGGGGGGCAATGAGCAGTTCTTC; CDR3: CASSDSRLGGNEQFF
size: many; V: TRBV5-1; D: -; J: TRBJ1-1; DNA: TGCGCCAGCAGCTTGCTTAGGGAGAACACTGAAGCTTTCTTT; CDR3: CASSLLRENTEAFF
size: few; V: TRBV3-1; D: -; J: TRBJ1-2; DNA: TGTGCCAGCAGCCAAGTTGCAGCCCCAGGTCGAGACTATGGCTACACCTTC; CDR3: CASSQVAAPGRDYGYTF
size: few; V: TRBV4-1; D: -; J: TRBJ1-5; DNA: TGCGCCAGCAGTATGGGGAGGGGATATAGCAATCAGCCCCAGCATTTT; CDR3: CASSMGRGYSNQPQHF
size: few; V: TRBV7-9; D: -; J: TRBJ2-5; DNA: TGTGCCAGCAGCTTAGATTCGGGGACCGAGACCCAGTACTTC; CDR3: CASSLDSGTETQYF
size: many; V: TRBV30; D: -; J: TRBJ1-5; DNA: TGTGCCTGGAGCCCGGGACACCTAAGTTATAGCAATCAGCCCCAGCATTTT; CDR3: CAWSPGHLSYSNQPQHF
size: many; V: TRBV11-2; D: -; J: TRBJ2-5; DNA: TGTGCCAGCAGCTTAGTATTTATGGACCAGTACTTC; CDR3: CASSLVFMDQYF
size: many; V: TRBV14; D: -; J: TRBJ2-3; DNA: TGTGCCAGCAGCCAAGGGATTTCAGGGGCAGATACGCAGTATTTT; CDR3: CASSQGISGADTQYF
size: -; V: TRBV5-1; D: TRBD1; J: TRBJ2-2; DNA: TGCGCCAGCAGCTTGGGGGTGACAGGGGGCCTCGGGGAGCTGTTTTTT; CDR3: CASSLGVTGGLGELFF
size: many; V: TRBV28; D: TRBD1; J: TRBJ2-3; DNA: TGTGCCAGCAGTTTAGACAGGGCAGTCACAGATACGCAGTATTTT; CDR3: CASSLDRAVTDTQYF
size: many; V: TRBV11-2; D: TRBD1; J: TRBJ2-5; DNA: TGTGCCAGCAGCCGGGACAGGGGGTCCCAAGAGACCCAGTACTTC; CDR3: CASSRDRGSQETQYF
size: once; V: TRBV7-8; D: -; J: TRBJ2-5; DNA: TGTGCCAGCAGCTTAGTGGGGGCGGGGCAAGAGACCCAGTACTTC; CDR3: CASSLVGAGQETQYF
size: many; V: TRBV28; D: -; J: TRBJ2-2; DNA: TGTGCCAGCACCCCTGGGACGTCGCGGGAGCTGTTTTTT; CDR3: CASTPGTSRELFF
size: -; V: TRBV6-1; D: TRBD2; J: TRBJ2-2; DNA: TGTGCCTGCAGCGTCTCGCGGGAGGGCACCGGGGAGCTGTTTTTT; CDR3: CACSVSREGTGELFF